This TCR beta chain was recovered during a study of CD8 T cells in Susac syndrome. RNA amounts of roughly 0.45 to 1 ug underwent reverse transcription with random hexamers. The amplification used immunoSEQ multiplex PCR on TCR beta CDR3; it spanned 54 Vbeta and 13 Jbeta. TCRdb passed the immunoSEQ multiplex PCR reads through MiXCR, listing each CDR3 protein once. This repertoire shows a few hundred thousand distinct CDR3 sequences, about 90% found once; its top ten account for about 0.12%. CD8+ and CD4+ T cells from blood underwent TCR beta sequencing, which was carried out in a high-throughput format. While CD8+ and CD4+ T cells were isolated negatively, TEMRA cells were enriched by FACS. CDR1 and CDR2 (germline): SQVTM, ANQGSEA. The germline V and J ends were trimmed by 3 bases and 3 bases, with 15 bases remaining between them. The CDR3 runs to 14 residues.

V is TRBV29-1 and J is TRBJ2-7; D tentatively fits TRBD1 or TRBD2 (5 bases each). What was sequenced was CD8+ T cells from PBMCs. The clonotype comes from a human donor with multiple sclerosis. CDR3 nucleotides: TGCAGCGTTGAGGGGACCGCCGAGGGCTACGAGCAGTACTTC. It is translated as CSVEGTAEGYEQYF.